The 29 T cell receptor beta chains below all came from one sample that was sequenced in a study of neurological immune-mediated disorders. TCRdb reprocessed the 5' RACE reads with MiXCR, giving one entry per CDR3 protein. Here the sample spans about 71,000 distinct CDR3 sequences, 3.5% to 5% being singletons. The sequencing input was PBMCs. The receptor set was obtained from a man younger than 40 with multiple sclerosis.

This clonotype has at least ten counts. This chain uses TRBV4-1 with TRBJ2-4; D is possibly TRBD2 (6 bases). The CDR3 covers 13 residues. V was cut by 0 bases and J by 16 bases, with 16 bases left in between. From germline, CDR1 is MGHRA and CDR2 YSYEKL. The CDR3 nucleotides read TGCGCCAGCAGCCAAGACATCGGGGGAGTCATCTACTTC. This encodes CASSQDIGGVIYF.

This clonotype was found many times. The chain links TRBV10-1 to TRBJ1-1, with D unclear. Between the trimmed V and J ends, which lost 2 bases and 2 bases, there was a span of 6 bases. Germline CDR1 WNHNN, CDR2 SYGVQD (reference sequence). CDR3 length equals 13 residues. The CDR3 DNA reads TGCGCCAGCAGTGAGAGGACTAACACTGAAGCTTTCTTT. This encodes CASSERTNTEAFF.

This clonotype occurred a few times. The chain recombines TRBV4-2 with TRBJ2-7; TRBD2 agrees at 14 bases. The CDR3 sequence is 18 residues long. Trimming cost V 3 bases and J 1 base; bases outside gene matches: 8. Germline V gene sequence: CDR1 LGHNA, CDR2 YNFKEQ. CDR3 amino acids: CASSQGTSGGDPSYEQYF. For the CDR3, the DNA is TGTGCCAGCAGCCAGGGGACTAGCGGGGGAGACCCTTCCTACGAGCAGTACTTC.

The sample holds many counts of this clonotype. The J gene is TRBJ1-5, the V gene TRBV4-2, with a weak D call TRBD1 (5 bases). Germline loops: CDR1 LGHNA, CDR2 YNFKEQ. V was shortened by 4 bases and J by 0 bases, with 10 bases between the two germline ends. CDR3 length equals 15 residues. The CDR3 loop reads CASSPQGTSNQPQHF. The CDR3, as DNA: TGTGCCAGCAGCCCCCAGGGCACTAGCAATCAGCCCCAGCATTTT.

This clonotype was seen at least ten times. Since a much larger clone is just one base distant, this may be a read error. This chain joins TRBV27 and TRBJ2-2, with D hard to call. The CDR3 spans 14 residues. The germline CDR1 and CDR2 sequences are MNHEY and SMNVEV (reference sequence). CDR3 in DNA: TGTGCCAGCAGTTTAGGGCCGAAAACCGGGGAGCTGTTTTTT. Its translation: CASSLGPKTGELFF.

Many counts were recorded for this clonotype. The genes are TRBV20-1 and TRBJ2-3; D is perhaps TRBD1 or TRBD2 (6 bases each). This CDR3 is 16 amino acids long. Germline CDR1 reads DFQATT; CDR2 reads SNEGSKA (reference sequence). V was trimmed by 6 bases and J by 2 bases, leaving 21 bases between them. The CDR3 DNA follows: TGCAGTGCAACTCTAGCGTCGGGGGCGTACACAGATACGCAGTATTTT. It encodes CSATLASGAYTDTQYF.

In this sample, this clonotype turned up many times. The rearrangement links TRBV3-1 to TRBJ1-2; a possible D gene is TRBD1 (5 bases). The CDR3 is made up of 12 amino acids. Germline CDR1 reads LGHDT; CDR2 reads YNNKEL (reference sequence). Trimming left V 8 bases short and J 3 bases short, with 10 bases between. CDR3 region: CASGGEYYGYTF. CDR3 nucleotide sequence: TGTGCCAGCGGGGGAGAGTACTATGGCTACACCTTC.

This clonotype was observed many times. The chain employs TRBV5-1 and TRBJ2-1, with no clear D. CDR3 length: 14 amino acids. Trimming pared 0 bases from V and 3 bases from J, leaving 7 bases between. From germline, CDR1 is SGHRS and CDR2 YFSETQ. As DNA, the CDR3 is TGCGCCAGCAGCTTGGGTTCCGGCTACAATGAGCAGTTCTTC. As protein: CASSLGSGYNEQFF.

The genes are TRBV20-1 and TRBJ2-1; perhaps TRBD2 as D (5 bases). Trimming removed 6 bases at V and 7 bases at J, with 22 bases between. This CDR3 comprises 15 residues. Germline V lookup: CDR1 DFQATT, CDR2 SNEGSKA (reference sequence). The CDR3 spells CSAQSGLIVGNEQFF. The CDR3 DNA reads TGCAGTGCCCAGAGTGGACTTATAGTCGGGAATGAGCAGTTCTTC.

This clonotype was seen ten or more times. This rearrangement joins TRBV5-1 to TRBJ2-5, with no clear D. The germline V gene has CDR1 SGHRS and CDR2 YFSETQ. The CDR3 consists of 13 residues. V lost 4 bases and J lost 5, with 12 bases in between. CDR3: CASSERVWETQYF. The CDR3 nucleotides are TGCGCCAGCAGCGAAAGGGTCTGGGAGACCCAGTACTTC.

This clonotype occurred many times. This chain connects TRBV5-5 to TRBJ1-3; D uncertain. V was shortened by 0 bases and J by 6 bases, with 10 bases between the two germline ends. CDR1 is SGHKS, CDR2 YYEKEE, per germline (reference sequence). This CDR3 region has 14 residues. The CDR3 here is CASSLGNRQNTIYF. CDR3 bases: TGTGCCAGCAGCTTGGGCAATCGCCAAAACACCATATATTTT. Full variable domain (remainder filled in from reference TRBV5-5 and TRBJ1-3): DAGVTQSPTHLIKTRGQQVTLRCSPISGHKSVSWYQQVLGQGPQFIFQYYEKEERGRGNFPDRFSARQFPNYSSELNVNALLLGDSALYLCASSLGNRQNTIYFGEGSWLTVV.

There are many counts of this clonotype. V usage is TRBV7-2 and J usage is TRBJ1-6, with D tentatively TRBD1 (5 bases). CDR1 and CDR2 from the germline V gene are SGHTA and FQGNSA. V dropped 4 bases and J dropped 10 bases, with 11 bases sitting between them. This CDR3 is 13 amino acids long. CDR3 sequence: CASSYTTVSPLHF. In DNA form, the CDR3 reads TGTGCCAGCAGCTATACGACAGTCTCACCCCTCCACTTT.

This clonotype has at least ten counts. This chain uses TRBV12-3 or TRBV12-4 with TRBJ1-5; D gene uncertain. There are 13 residues in the CDR3. V was trimmed by 5 bases and J by 4 bases, leaving 9 bases between them. Here the CDR3 reads CASSPDLNQPQHF. The DNA of the CDR3 is TGTGCCAGCAGTCCTGACCTAAATCAGCCCCAGCATTTT.

This chain joins TRBV14 and TRBJ2-7; D is unclear. Germline V gene sequence: CDR1 SGHDN, CDR2 FVKESK. The CDR3 is made up of 16 amino acids. CDR3 DNA: TGTGTCAGCAGCCAAGGCGCCCGGCAGAGATCCTACGAGCAGTACGTC. Its translation is CVSSQGARQRSYEQYV.

This clonotype appeared a few times. The J gene is TRBJ1-6, the V gene TRBV5-1, with a tentative D call TRBD1 (6 bases). With 3 bases removed from V and 7 bases from J, the gap between germline ends came to 11 bases. In germline, CDR1 is SGHRS, CDR2 YFSETQ. The CDR3 covers 14 residues. CDR3 bases: TGCGCCAGCAGCTACGGGACAAACAATTCACCCCTCCACTTT. Its protein product is CASSYGTNNSPLHF.

This clonotype was detected ten times or more. The rearrangement links TRBV5-5 to TRBJ2-1; perhaps D is TRBD1 or TRBD2 (6 bases each). Trimming cost V 2 bases and J 6 bases, with 21 bases left between them. The CDR3 is made up of 17 amino acids. In germline, CDR1 is SGHKS, CDR2 YYEKEE (reference sequence). CDR3 in DNA: TGTGCCAGCAGCTTATCCCTCCCCCGGGGGCTGAGCAATGAGCAGTTCTTC. Translating it yields CASSLSLPRGLSNEQFF.

This clonotype was seen ten or more times. The chain is built from TRBV6-5 and TRBJ1-2, with D tentatively TRBD1 (5 bases). CDR3 length: 14 residues. The V end lost 2 bases, the J end lost 8 bases, and 15 bases lay between the germline ends. CDR1 is MNHEY, CDR2 SVGAGI, per germline. CDR3 residues: CASSYAGTARGYTF. CDR3 in DNA: TGTGCCAGCAGTTACGCGGGGACGGCTCGCGGCTACACCTTC.

At least ten counts were recorded for this clonotype. V and J are TRBV20-1 and TRBJ1-2, with D possibly matching TRBD1 (5 bases). The CDR3 totals 17 residues. V lost 1 base, J lost 8 bases, and 26 bases lay in between. CDR1 is DFQATT and CDR2 is SNEGSKA in the germline V gene (reference sequence). CDR3 DNA: TGCAGTGCTAGAGCGGTAACCCTGGGGGGAGGGCTCCTCGGCTACACCTTC. Translation: CSARAVTLGGGLLGYTF.

This clonotype was counted many times. J is TRBJ2-7 and V is TRBV10-3; 9 positions agree with TRBD1. V lost 8 bases to trimming and J lost 2 bases; unmatched junction nucleotides: 7. The CDR3 totals 14 residues. Germline-derived CDR1 and CDR2 are ENHRY and SYGVKD. The CDR3 coding sequence is TGTGCCATCGGTCCGGGACAGGGTCCCTACGAGCAGTACTTC. Residues: CAIGPGQGPYEQYF.

V gene TRBV5-1 combines with J gene TRBJ1-1, with TRBD1 identical over 7 bases. CDR1 is SGHRS and CDR2 is YFSETQ in the germline V gene. The CDR3 is 15 amino acids. The V and J ends lost 4 bases and 1 base, in that order; junction bases with no gene match: 7. The CDR3: CASSRGDSANTEAFF. The DNA of the CDR3 is TGCGCCAGCAGCAGAGGGGACAGTGCGAACACTGAAGCTTTCTTT.

This clonotype was recorded at least ten times. The chain employs TRBV12-3 or TRBV12-4 and TRBJ1-6; possibly TRBD1 for D (6 bases). V was pared by 4 bases and J by 7 bases, with 14 bases between. The CDR3 loop spans 15 amino acids. This chain's CDR3 is CASSYGQIKNSPLHF. The CDR3 DNA reads as TGTGCCAGCAGTTATGGACAGATAAAAAATTCACCCCTCCACTTT.

Ten or more counts support this clonotype. The chain carries TRBV7-8 and TRBJ1-2, with 11 bases aligning to TRBD1. The CDR3 extends over 16 amino acids. Germline V gene lookup returns CDR1 SGHVS and CDR2 FQNEAQ. The J segment lost 5 bases and the V segment lost 1 base, leaving 6 bases of the junction unmatched. CDR3 region: CASSLGWGTGGYGYTF. Written as DNA, the CDR3 is TGTGCCAGCAGCTTAGGCTGGGGGACAGGGGGTTATGGCTACACCTTC.

This clonotype was recorded a few times. The V call is TRBV27, the J call TRBJ2-2; D possibly corresponds to TRBD2 (5 bases). Trimming removed 7 bases from V and 3 bases from J, with 6 bases in between. The germline V gene encodes CDR1 MNHEY and CDR2 SMNVEV (reference sequence). CDR3 length equals 12 residues. The DNA of the CDR3 is TGTGCCAGCAACGGGGACACCGGGGAGCTGTTTTTT. Residues: CASNGDTGELFF.

This clonotype was seen many times. This chain uses TRBV2 with TRBJ1-2; tentatively, D is TRBD1 (5 bases). Germline V gene sequence: CDR1 SNHLY, CDR2 FYNNEI. The CDR3 is 14 residues long. Trimming removed 2 bases from V and 1 base from J, with 8 bases in between. The CDR3 reads CASSEFGHNYGYTF. DNA of the CDR3: TGTGCCAGCAGTGAATTTGGACATAACTATGGCTACACCTTC.

This clonotype has at least ten counts. The chain uses TRBV10-3 and TRBJ2-2, with no clear D. V was shortened by 0 bases and J by 2 bases, with 10 bases between the two germline ends. From germline, CDR1 is ENHRY and CDR2 SYGVKD. This CDR3 has 16 amino acids. CDR3 DNA: TGTGCCATCAGTGAGTCGATTAGAGCAAACACCGGGGAGCTGTTTTTT. It translates to CAISESIRANTGELFF.

The V gene is TRBV20-1, the J gene TRBJ1-2, with D unclear. The V end lost 3 bases, the J end lost 7 bases, and 12 bases lay between the germline ends. The CDR3 spans 12 residues. Per the germline V gene, CDR1 is DFQATT and CDR2 is SNEGSKA (reference sequence). The CDR3 bases are TGCAGTGCTAGTTTTCGAGACTCTGGCTACACCTTC. Amino acid sequence: CSASFRDSGYTF.

This clonotype was picked up many times. This chain uses TRBV20-1 with TRBJ1-2, with TRBD1 as a possible D gene (5 bases). CDR1 is DFQATT, CDR2 SNEGSKA, per germline (reference sequence). Trimming pared 0 bases from V and 5 bases from J, leaving 16 bases between. The CDR3 is 15 residues long. The CDR3 nucleotides read TGCAGTGCTAGAGATTTCCGGGGCACGGCTTATGGCTACACCTTC. This sequence encodes CSARDFRGTAYGYTF.

This clonotype was picked up many times. V and J are TRBV5-1 and TRBJ1-5, with D maybe TRBD1 (5 bases). The CDR3 spans 13 residues. Trimming stripped 4 bases from V and 4 bases from J, with 9 bases between. Germline V gene lookup returns CDR1 SGHRS and CDR2 YFSETQ. The CDR3: CASSVDRNQPQHF. The CDR3 nucleotides are TGCGCCAGCAGCGTTGACAGAAATCAGCCCCAGCATTTT.

The sample holds many counts of this clonotype. The chain uses TRBV20-1 and TRBJ2-5; D might be TRBD1 (5 bases). The germline gives CDR1 DFQATT, CDR2 SNEGSKA (reference sequence). The CDR3 length is 14 residues. Trimming removed 4 bases at V and 4 bases at J, with 16 bases between. The CDR3 DNA reads as TGCAGTGCTAAAGCAGGGCCCCCTCTAGAGACCCAGTACTTC. It codes for CSAKAGPPLETQYF.